This T cell receptor (beta chain) was recovered during a study of metastatic and nonmetastatic thyroid tumors. Patients were all untreated before their thyroid surgery. The length of the CDR3 is 13 residues. V gave up 2 bases and J gave up 6 bases, with 10 bases separating them. Germline loops: CDR1 MNHNS, CDR2 SASEGT. This clone was detected only a few times. Its specificity is not known. With MiXCR, TCRdb reprocessed the PCR reads. The data hold 6,000 or so clones, with roughly a sixth observed a single time. Study-wide points: Relative to benign nodules, malignant thyroid tumors were reportedly characterized by significantly elevated TCR beta diversity in blood and tumor.

The origin of this receptor is a male donor with papillary thyroid cancer or a benign thyroid nodule (not recorded which). Some clones in this sample may be carry-over from other donors' samples. The V gene is TRBV6-1, the J gene TRBJ1-2; a possible D gene is TRBD1 (5 bases). The sequencing sample was made of tumor tissue. The CDR3 DNA reads TGTGCCAGCAGTGAATGGAGGGGTGATGGCTACACCTTC. It encodes CASSEWRGDGYTF.